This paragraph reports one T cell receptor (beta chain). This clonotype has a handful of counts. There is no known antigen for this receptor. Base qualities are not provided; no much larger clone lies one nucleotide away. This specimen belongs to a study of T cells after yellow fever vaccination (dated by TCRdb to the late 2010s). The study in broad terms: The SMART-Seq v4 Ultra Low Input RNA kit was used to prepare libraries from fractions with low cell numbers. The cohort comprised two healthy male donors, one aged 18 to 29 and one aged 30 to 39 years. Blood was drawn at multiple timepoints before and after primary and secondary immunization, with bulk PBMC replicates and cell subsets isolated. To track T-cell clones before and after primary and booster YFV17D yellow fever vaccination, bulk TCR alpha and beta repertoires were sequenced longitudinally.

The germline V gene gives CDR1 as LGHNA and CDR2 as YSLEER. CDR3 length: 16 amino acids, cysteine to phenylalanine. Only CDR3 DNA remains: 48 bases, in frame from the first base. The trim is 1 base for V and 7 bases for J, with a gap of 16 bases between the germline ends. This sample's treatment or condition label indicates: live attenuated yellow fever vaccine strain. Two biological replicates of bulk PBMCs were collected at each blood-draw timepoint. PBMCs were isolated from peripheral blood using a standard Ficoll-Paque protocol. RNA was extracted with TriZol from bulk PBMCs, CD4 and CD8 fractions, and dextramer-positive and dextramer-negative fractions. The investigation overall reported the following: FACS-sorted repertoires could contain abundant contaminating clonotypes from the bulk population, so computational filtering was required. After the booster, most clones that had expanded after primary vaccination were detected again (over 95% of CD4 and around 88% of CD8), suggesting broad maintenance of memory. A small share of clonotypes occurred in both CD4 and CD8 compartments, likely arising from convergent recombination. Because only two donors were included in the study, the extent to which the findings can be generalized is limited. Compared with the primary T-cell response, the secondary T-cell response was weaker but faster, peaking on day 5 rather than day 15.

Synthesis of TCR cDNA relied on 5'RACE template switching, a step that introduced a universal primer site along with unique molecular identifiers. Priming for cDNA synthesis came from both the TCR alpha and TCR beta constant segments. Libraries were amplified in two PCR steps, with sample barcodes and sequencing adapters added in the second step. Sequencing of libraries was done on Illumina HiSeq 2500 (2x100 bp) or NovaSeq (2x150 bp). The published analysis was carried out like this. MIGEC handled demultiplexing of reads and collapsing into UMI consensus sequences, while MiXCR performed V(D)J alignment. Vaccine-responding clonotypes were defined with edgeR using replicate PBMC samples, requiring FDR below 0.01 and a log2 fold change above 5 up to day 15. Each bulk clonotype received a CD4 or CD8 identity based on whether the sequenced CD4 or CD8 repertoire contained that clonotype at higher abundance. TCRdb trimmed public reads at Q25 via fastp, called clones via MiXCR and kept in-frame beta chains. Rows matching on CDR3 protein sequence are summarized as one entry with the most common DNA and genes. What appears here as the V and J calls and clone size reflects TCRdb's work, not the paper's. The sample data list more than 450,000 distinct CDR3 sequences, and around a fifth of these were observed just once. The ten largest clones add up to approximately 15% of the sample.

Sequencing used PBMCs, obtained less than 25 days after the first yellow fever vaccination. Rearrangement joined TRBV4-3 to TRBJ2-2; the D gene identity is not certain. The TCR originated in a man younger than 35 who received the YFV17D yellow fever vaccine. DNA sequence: TGCGCCAGCAGCCAAGGCCCAGGAAGCCTGGGCGGGGAGCTGTTTTTT. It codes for CASSQGPGSLGGELFF.